The 20 T cell receptor beta chains reported below all come from one sample, sequenced in a study of a mutant IDH1 vaccine in newly diagnosed glioma. No cognate antigen is known for these TCRs. Documented time point: week 23, last vaccination. Every single dose of the vaccine, 300 ug of mutant IDH1 20-mer peptide, came with topical imiquimod. Sequencing was performed with immunoSEQ multiplex PCR; in TCRdb, only in-frame clones are kept and a portion is missing. The sample yields about 65,000 clones, 85% seen once. The specimen was PBMCs, collected from a glioma patient whose treatment included an IDH1 peptide vaccine. Source of these receptors: a man aged 30 to 45 with glioma.

This rearrangement joins TRBV5-8 to TRBJ2-3, with D tentatively TRBD1 (6 bases). The CDR3 consists of 15 residues. Germline assignment: CDR1 SGHTS and CDR2 YDEGEE. With 3 bases removed from V and 1 base from J, the gap between germline ends came to 12 bases. CDR3 protein: CASSSNREGTDTQYF. Here the CDR3 DNA reads TGTGCCAGCAGCTCCAACAGGGAAGGCACAGATACGCAGTATTTT.

The rearrangement joins TRBV5-6 to TRBJ1-1; D ambiguous. Germline CDR1 SGHDT, CDR2 YYEEEE. The CDR3 spans 15 residues. Trimming took 0 bases from V and 4 from J, leaving 13 bases between them. The CDR3 loop reads CASSLERPVGTEAFF. Written as DNA, the CDR3 is TGTGCCAGCAGCTTGGAGAGGCCGGTAGGCACTGAAGCTTTCTTT.

The chain combines TRBV5-1 with TRBJ2-7, with TRBD2 matching 9 bases. The CDR3 sequence is 17 residues long. CDR1 is SGHRS, CDR2 YFSETQ, per germline. Trimming cost V 0 bases and J 4 bases; bases outside gene matches: 11. The CDR3 region is CASSLDELRGGLYEQYF. CDR3 coding DNA: TGCGCCAGCAGCTTGGACGAACTGCGGGGGGGCCTTTACGAGCAGTACTTC.

The chain has TRBV6-5 and TRBJ2-3; no firm D call. The CDR3 totals 13 residues. The V gene's germline CDR1 is MNHEY and CDR2 SVGAGI. The ends were cut back, 5 bases at V and 8 bases at J, with 14 bases in the middle. DNA of the CDR3: TGTGCCAGCAGTATAACAAGGACGGGTACGCAGTATTTT. It is translated as CASSITRTGTQYF.

The chain has TRBV10-3 and TRBJ2-3; D is perhaps TRBD1 (6 bases). CDR3 length equals 14 residues. CDR1 ENHRY and CDR2 SYGVKD come from the germline V gene. Trimming left V 5 bases short and J 1 base short, with 10 bases between. Written as DNA, the CDR3 is TGTGCCATCAGTCCGACAGGAGGCACAGATACGCAGTATTTT. Its translation: CAISPTGGTDTQYF.

The CDR3 is CASSTFAGVSYNEQFF. The CDR3 DNA sequence: TGTGCCAGCAGCACTTTTGCAGGGGTCTCCTACAATGAGCAGTTCTTC. The rearrangement uses TRBV7-8 and TRBJ2-1; weak D call: TRBD1 (6 bases). The CDR3 runs to 16 residues. Trimming left V 5 bases short and J 0 bases short, with 14 bases between. Looked up from germline, CDR1 is SGHVS and CDR2 is FQNEAQ.

J is TRBJ2-3 and V is TRBV6-5; D unclear. The germline V and J ends were trimmed by 3 bases and 1 base, with 8 bases remaining between them. CDR1 and CDR2 from the germline V gene are MNHEY and SVGAGI. The CDR3 is made up of 14 amino acids. The CDR3 DNA reads as TGTGCCAGCAGTTATAAGGACGGCACAGATACGCAGTATTTT. Its protein product is CASSYKDGTDTQYF.

This CDR3 reads CASSSTGFNEKLFF. The CDR3 nucleotides are TGTGCCAGCAGTTCTACAGGATTTAATGAAAAACTGTTTTTT. The chain joins TRBV5-4 to TRBJ1-4; perhaps TRBD1 as D (5 bases). The CDR3 runs to 14 residues. Germline CDR1 reads SGHNT; CDR2 reads YYREEE (reference sequence). The V and J ends lost 5 bases and 4 bases respectively, with 12 bases between them.

This chain links TRBV27 with TRBJ2-7, with D perhaps matching TRBD2 (6 bases). The V and J ends lost 5 bases and 0 bases respectively, with 17 bases between them. From germline, CDR1 is MNHEY and CDR2 SMNVEV (reference sequence). The CDR3 extends over 16 amino acids. This CDR3 reads CASSPAGRGSSYEQYF. The CDR3 DNA reads as TGTGCCAGCAGTCCCGCAGGGCGGGGCAGCTCCTACGAGCAGTACTTC.

The chain couples TRBV2 to TRBJ1-5; the match to TRBD1 covers 10 bases. Germline CDR1 and CDR2: SNHLY and FYNNEI. V trimming: 6 bases; J trimming: 3 bases; junction bases outside the gene matches: 5. The CDR3 covers 15 residues. CDR3 sequence reads: CASSEGQGFNQPQHF. The CDR3 bases are TGTGCCAGCAGCGAGGGACAGGGGTTCAATCAGCCCCAGCATTTT.

In its sample, this clone was seen a few times. This chain connects TRBV10-3 to TRBJ1-1; D is ambiguous. The CDR3 contains 13 residues. The V end lost 0 bases, the J end lost 9 bases, and 11 bases lay between the germline ends. Germline CDR1 and CDR2: ENHRY and SYGVKD. This chain's CDR3 is CAISESMTPKAFF. The DNA of the CDR3 is TGTGCCATCAGTGAGTCGATGACACCTAAAGCTTTCTTT.

V gene TRBV13 combines with J gene TRBJ2-5, with 8 bases that match TRBD1. With 6 bases clipped from V and 3 bases from J, the junction kept 12 bases outside the gene matches. This CDR3 region has 16 residues. The germline CDR1 and CDR2 sequences are PRHDT and FYEKMQ (reference sequence). CDR3 residues: CASSGRETGVEETQYF. The CDR3 DNA sequence: TGTGCCAGCAGTGGTCGCGAGACAGGGGTGGAAGAGACCCAGTACTTC.

The rearrangement joins TRBV5-1 to TRBJ2-2; D might be TRBD1 or TRBD2, each matching 5 bases. Trimming stripped 0 bases from V and 3 bases from J, with 18 bases between. CDR1 and CDR2 (germline): SGHRS, YFSETQ. The CDR3 extends over 18 amino acids. CDR3 protein: CASSLEDVGVWDTGELFF. DNA of the CDR3: TGCGCCAGCAGCTTGGAAGATGTGGGGGTATGGGACACCGGGGAGCTGTTTTTT.

The genes are TRBV18 and TRBJ1-6; tentative D call: TRBD1 (6 bases). CDR1 KGHSH and CDR2 LQKENI come from the germline V gene. Trimming cost V 4 bases and J 7 bases, with 11 bases left between them. The length of the CDR3 is 14 residues. CDR3 sequence (DNA): TGTGCCAGCTCACGGGCAGGGGCAAATTCACCCCTCCACTTT. Translation: CASSRAGANSPLHF.

The CDR3 DNA reads as TGTGCCAGCCAGACGAGGGGGCAGTGGTATAGCAATCAGCCCCAGCATTTT. This sequence encodes CASQTRGQWYSNQPQHF. The rearrangement uses TRBV19 and TRBJ1-5; TRBD1 matches 7 bases. Germline V gives CDR1 LNHDA, CDR2 SQIVND (reference sequence). The CDR3 totals 17 residues. With V trimmed by 9 bases and J by 0 bases, 14 bases remained unmatched. The variable domain in full, with the rest retrieved from reference TRBV19 and TRBJ1-5, is DGGITQSPKYLFRKEGQNVTLSCEQNLNHDAMYWYRQDPGQGLRLIYYSQIVNDFQKGDIAEGYSVSREKKESFPLTVTSAQKNPTAFYLCASQTRGQWYSNQPQHFGDGTRLSIL.

The rearrangement uses TRBV7-9 and TRBJ2-1; the D gene is possibly TRBD1 (8 bases). The CDR3 contains 15 residues. V was shortened by 5 bases and J by 6 bases, with 17 bases between the two germline ends. The germline gives CDR1 SEHNR, CDR2 FQNEAQ (reference sequence). As DNA, the CDR3 is TGTGCCAGCAGCAACGCAGGGGGCGGGGGCAATGAGCAGTTCTTC. This gives the protein CASSNAGGGGNEQFF.

This clone was detected a few times. The chain is built from TRBV9 and TRBJ1-4; D gene ambiguous. Trimming removed 0 bases at V and 7 bases at J, with 10 bases between. The germline V gene has CDR1 SGDLS and CDR2 YYNGEE. The CDR3 contains 14 residues. The CDR3 here is CASSVVAGGEKLFF. DNA of the CDR3: TGTGCCAGCAGCGTAGTTGCAGGCGGTGAAAAACTGTTTTTT.

Here the CDR3 reads CASAERGGPYNEQFF. The CDR3 DNA follows: TGTGCCAGCGCGGAAAGGGGGGGGCCGTACAATGAGCAGTTCTTC. V and J are TRBV6-5 and TRBJ2-1, with TRBD2 as a possible D gene (7 bases). This CDR3 comprises 15 residues. Trimming left V 8 bases short and J 4 bases short, with 18 bases between. Germline V CDR1 and CDR2: MNHEY, SVGAGI.

This sequence joins TRBV5-1 and TRBJ2-7, with TRBD1 matching over 7 bases. V shed 0 bases and J 3 bases; nucleotides not matched to a gene: 9. This CDR3 region has 16 residues. CDR1 and CDR2 (germline): SGHRS, YFSETQ. The DNA of the CDR3 is TGCGCCAGCAGCTTGGGGACAGGTTCCGGTATCTACGAGCAGTACTTC. Its translation: CASSLGTGSGIYEQYF.

V and J are TRBV6-5 and TRBJ1-5; 10 bases are a match to TRBD1. The CDR3 contains 15 residues. Germline values: CDR1 MNHEY, CDR2 SVGAGI. V lost 6 bases and J lost 3; bases outside the gene matches: 5. CDR3 coding DNA: TGTGCCAGCAGCCGGACAGGGGGACTCAATCAGCCCCAGCATTTT. This sequence encodes CASSRTGGLNQPQHF.